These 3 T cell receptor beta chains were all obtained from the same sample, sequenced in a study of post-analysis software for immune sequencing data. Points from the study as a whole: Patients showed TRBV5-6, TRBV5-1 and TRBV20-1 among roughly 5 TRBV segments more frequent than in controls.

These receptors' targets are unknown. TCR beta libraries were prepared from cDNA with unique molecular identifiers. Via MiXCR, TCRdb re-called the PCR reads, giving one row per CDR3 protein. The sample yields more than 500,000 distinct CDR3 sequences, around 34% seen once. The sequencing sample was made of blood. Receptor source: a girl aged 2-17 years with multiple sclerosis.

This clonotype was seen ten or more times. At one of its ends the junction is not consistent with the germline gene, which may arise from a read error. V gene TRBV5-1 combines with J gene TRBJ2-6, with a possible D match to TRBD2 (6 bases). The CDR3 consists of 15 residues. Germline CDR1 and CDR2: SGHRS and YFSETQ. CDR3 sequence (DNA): TGTGCCAGCAGTTTAGCGGTCTCTGGGGCCAACGTCCTGACTTTC. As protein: CASSLAVSGANVLTF.

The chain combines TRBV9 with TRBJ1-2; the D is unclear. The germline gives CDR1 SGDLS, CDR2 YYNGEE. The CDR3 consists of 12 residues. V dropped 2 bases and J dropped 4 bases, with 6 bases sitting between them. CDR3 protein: CASSVGPYGYTF. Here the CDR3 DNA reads TGTGCCAGCAGCGTCGGTCCCTATGGCTACACCTTC.

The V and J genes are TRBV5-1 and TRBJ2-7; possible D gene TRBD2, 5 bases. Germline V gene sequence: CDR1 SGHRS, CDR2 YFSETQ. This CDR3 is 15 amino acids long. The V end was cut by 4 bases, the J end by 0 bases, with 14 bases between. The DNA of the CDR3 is TGCGCCAGCAGCCCGGACCCTAGCCACTCCTACGAGCAGTACTTC. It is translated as CASSPDPSHSYEQYF. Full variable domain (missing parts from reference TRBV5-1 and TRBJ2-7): KAGVTQTPRYLIKTRGQQVTLSCSPISGHRSVSWYQQTPGQGLQFLFEYFSETQRNKGNFPGRFSGRQFSNSRSEMNVSTLELGDSALYLCASSPDPSHSYEQYFGPGTRLTVT.